These T cell receptor beta chains were read from a single sample in a study of cytomegalovirus exposure and HLA in healthy donors. Produced via immunoSEQ multiplex PCR; TCRdb's table is partial and in-frame only. The data show over 150,000 clones, around 85% seen once. The sequenced material came from PBMCs. All receptors derive from a young man in good health and CMV-seropositive. Each CDR3 is given with its conserved first and last residue. D genes are given only for firm matches. For some rows the clone size is stated as once, few or many, or as a class when expanded; others skip it.

CDR3 length: 14
V gene: TRBV5-5
D gene: NA
clone size: NA
J gene: TRBJ1-2
CDR3 DNA: TGTGCCAGCAGCTTGGAGGACAGCAACTATGGCTACACCTTC
CDR3 protein: CASSLEDSNYGYTF

CDR3 length: 17
V gene: TRBV28
D gene: TRBD2
clone size: once
J gene: TRBJ2-3
CDR3 DNA: TGTGCCAGCAGCCCTGTTAGCGGGAGCTCCTACACAGATACGCAGTATTTT
CDR3 protein: CASSPVSGSSYTDTQYF

CDR3 length: 17
V gene: TRBV5-4
D gene: TRBD1
clone size: NA
J gene: TRBJ1-3
CDR3 DNA: TGTGCCAGCAGCCTGGGACAGGGGCTTCCCTCTGGAAACACCATATATTTT
CDR3 protein: CASSLGQGLPSGNTIYF

CDR3 length: 14
V gene: TRBV5-8
D gene: NA
clone size: NA
J gene: TRBJ2-7
CDR3 DNA: TGTGCCAGCAGCTCGCCGGTCCCATATTACGAGCAGTACTTC
CDR3 protein: CASSSPVPYYEQYF

CDR3 length: 16
V gene: TRBV7-2
D gene: NA
clone size: NA
J gene: TRBJ2-5
CDR3 DNA: TGTGCCAGCAGCCGCGTAGGCGGGGCCGGAAAAGAGACCCAGTACTTC
CDR3 protein: CASSRVGGAGKETQYF

CDR3 length: 12
V gene: TRBV27
D gene: NA
clone size: few
J gene: TRBJ2-7
CDR3 DNA: TGTGCCACCAAAGGCGGCCGGCACGAGCAGTACTTC
CDR3 protein: CATKGGRHEQYF

CDR3 length: 12
V gene: TRBV7-9
D gene: NA
clone size: NA
J gene: TRBJ1-2
CDR3 DNA: TGTGCCAGCAGCTCCAACAGGGACGGCTACACCTTC
CDR3 protein: CASSSNRDGYTF

CDR3 length: 13
V gene: TRBV29-1
D gene: TRBD1
clone size: NA
J gene: TRBJ2-7
CDR3 DNA: TGCAGCGTTGCAGGGGGCAAGACCTACGAGCAGTACTTC
CDR3 protein: CSVAGGKTYEQYF

CDR3 length: 15
V gene: TRBV27
D gene: TRBD2
clone size: NA
J gene: TRBJ2-1
CDR3 DNA: TGTGCCAGCAGTTCCAGGACTAGCTTTTACAATGAGCAGTTCTTC
CDR3 protein: CASSSRTSFYNEQFF

CDR3 length: 15
V gene: TRBV6-1
D gene: TRBD2
clone size: once
J gene: TRBJ2-7
CDR3 DNA: TGTGCCAGCGGGGGGGATCAGGGCCGGGTCTACGAGCAGTACTTC
CDR3 protein: CASGGDQGRVYEQYF

CDR3 length: 13
V gene: TRBV28
D gene: NA
clone size: NA
J gene: TRBJ2-1
CDR3 DNA: TGTGCCAGCAGCCCGAGTAGCGGCCATGAGCAGTTCTTC
CDR3 protein: CASSPSSGHEQFF

CDR3 length: 15
V gene: TRBV19
D gene: TRBD1
clone size: NA
J gene: TRBJ1-5
CDR3 DNA: TGTGCCAGTAGTCCCACACGGACAGGGCCTCAGCCCCAGCATTTT
CDR3 protein: CASSPTRTGPQPQHF

CDR3 length: 15
V gene: TRBV19
D gene: TRBD1
clone size: NA
J gene: TRBJ2-2
CDR3 DNA: TGTGCCAGTATCCGAGACAGGGCAGGATCCGGGGAGCTGTTTTTT
CDR3 protein: CASIRDRAGSGELFF

CDR3 length: 11
V gene: TRBV2
D gene: NA
clone size: NA
J gene: TRBJ2-3
CDR3 DNA: TGTGCCAGCCACAGGGAAGATACGCAGTATTTT
CDR3 protein: CASHREDTQYF

CDR3 length: 15
V gene: TRBV4-1
D gene: NA
clone size: NA
J gene: TRBJ1-5
CDR3 DNA: TGCGCCAGCAGCCAGACAAAGATAAGCAATCAGCCCCAGCATTTT
CDR3 protein: CASSQTKISNQPQHF

CDR3 length: 16
V gene: TRBV9
D gene: TRBD2
clone size: NA
J gene: TRBJ2-1
CDR3 DNA: TGTGCCAGCAGCCTGCGGACTAGCGGGTTCAACAATGAGCAGTTCTTC
CDR3 protein: CASSLRTSGFNNEQFF

CDR3 length: 14
V gene: TRBV6-5
D gene: NA
clone size: NA
J gene: TRBJ1-1
CDR3 DNA: TGTGCCAGCAGTTACTCCTCCACTAACACTGAAGCTTTCTTT
CDR3 protein: CASSYSSTNTEAFF

CDR3 length: 12
V gene: TRBV5-6
D gene: NA
clone size: NA
J gene: TRBJ2-3
CDR3 DNA: TGTGCCAGCAGCTCCTCTCCAGATACGCAGTATTTT
CDR3 protein: CASSSSPDTQYF

CDR3 length: 14
V gene: TRBV5-6
D gene: TRBD1
clone size: NA
J gene: TRBJ2-3
CDR3 DNA: TGTGCCAGCAGCTTTCAGGGGGCGGCAGATACGCAGTATTTT
CDR3 protein: CASSFQGAADTQYF

CDR3 length: 13
V gene: TRBV27
D gene: NA
clone size: NA
J gene: TRBJ1-2
CDR3 DNA: TGTGCCAGCAGTGGTACCGGGGACTATGGCTACACCTTC
CDR3 protein: CASSGTGDYGYTF

CDR3 length: 15
V gene: TRBV28
D gene: NA
clone size: NA
J gene: TRBJ1-5
CDR3 DNA: TGTGCCAGCAGTCCGGAGGGTAGGAGCAATCAGCCCCAGCATTTT
CDR3 protein: CASSPEGRSNQPQHF

CDR3 length: 13
V gene: TRBV29-1
D gene: NA
clone size: NA
J gene: TRBJ2-7
CDR3 DNA: TGCAGCGTTGAAGAAGCTACTAGCTACGAGCAGTACTTC
CDR3 protein: CSVEEATSYEQYF

CDR3 length: 18
V gene: TRBV11-3
D gene: TRBD2
clone size: NA
J gene: TRBJ2-1
CDR3 DNA: TGTGCCAGCAGCTTTTCTCGTCGGGAGGTCCCGGCCTACAATGAGCAGTTCTTC
CDR3 protein: CASSFSRREVPAYNEQFF

CDR3 length: 11
V gene: TRBV2
D gene: NA
clone size: NA
J gene: TRBJ2-7
CDR3 DNA: TGTGCCAGCACCCCAGAAGTTGAGCAGTACTTC
CDR3 protein: CASTPEVEQYF

CDR3 length: 18
V gene: TRBV5-1
D gene: TRBD2
clone size: NA
J gene: TRBJ2-1
CDR3 DNA: TGCGCCAGCCGAGGGCCGACTAGCGGGGGGGGCTCCTACAATGAGCAGTTCTTC
CDR3 protein: CASRGPTSGGGSYNEQFF

CDR3 length: 13
V gene: TRBV7-9
D gene: NA
clone size: NA
J gene: TRBJ2-7
CDR3 DNA: TGTGCCAGCAGCCCCGACTACCGTGACGAGCAGTACTTC
CDR3 protein: CASSPDYRDEQYF

CDR3 length: 13
V gene: TRBV4-1
D gene: NA
clone size: NA
J gene: TRBJ1-1
CDR3 DNA: TGCGCCAGCAGCCAAAACTTTTACACTGAAGCTTTCTTT
CDR3 protein: CASSQNFYTEAFF

CDR3 length: 14
V gene: TRBV10-2
D gene: NA
clone size: NA
J gene: TRBJ1-5
CDR3 DNA: TGCGCCAGCAGTCCTCCGGGGGACTCGCAGCCCCAGCATTTT
CDR3 protein: CASSPPGDSQPQHF

CDR3 length: 13
V gene: TRBV7-2
D gene: TRBD2
clone size: NA
J gene: TRBJ2-7
CDR3 DNA: TGTGCCAGCGGGAGCGGGAATGAATACGAGCAGTACTTC
CDR3 protein: CASGSGNEYEQYF

CDR3 length: 15
V gene: TRBV7-3
D gene: NA
clone size: NA
J gene: TRBJ2-1
CDR3 DNA: TGTGCCAGCAGCCCGGGGTCAGCCCCCCACGGTGAGCAGTTCTTC
CDR3 protein: CASSPGSAPHGEQFF

CDR3 length: 16
V gene: TRBV28
D gene: NA
clone size: NA
J gene: TRBJ2-7
CDR3 DNA: TGTGCCAGCAGTTTCCCGGACATGAGGTCCACCTACGAGCAGTACTTC
CDR3 protein: CASSFPDMRSTYEQYF

CDR3 length: 13
V gene: TRBV28
D gene: NA
clone size: NA
J gene: TRBJ1-2
CDR3 DNA: TGTGCCAGCAGTTTTCCCAGGTTCTATGGCTACACCTTC
CDR3 protein: CASSFPRFYGYTF

CDR3 length: 16
V gene: TRBV28
D gene: TRBD1
clone size: NA
J gene: TRBJ2-1
CDR3 DNA: TGTGCCAGCAGTCCCTCAGGACAGGGCACATACAATGAGCAGTTCTTC
CDR3 protein: CASSPSGQGTYNEQFF

CDR3 length: 18
V gene: TRBV7-2
D gene: TRBD2
clone size: NA
J gene: TRBJ2-5
CDR3 DNA: TGTGCCAGCAGCCTGTCAAGACTAGCGGAGCCCTACCGGGAGACCCAGTACTTC
CDR3 protein: CASSLSRLAEPYRETQYF

CDR3 length: 13
V gene: TRBV2
D gene: TRBD1
clone size: NA
J gene: TRBJ1-2
CDR3 DNA: TGTGCCAGCAGTGAAGACAGGGGCTATGGCTACACCTTC
CDR3 protein: CASSEDRGYGYTF

CDR3 length: 15
V gene: TRBV5-1
D gene: NA
clone size: NA
J gene: TRBJ1-1
CDR3 DNA: TGCGCCAGCAGCTTGTTCGGGGGGTCGAACACTGAAGCTTTCTTT
CDR3 protein: CASSLFGGSNTEAFF

CDR3 length: 13
V gene: TRBV29-1
D gene: NA
clone size: NA
J gene: TRBJ1-6
CDR3 DNA: TGCAGCGTTGCGAGCTCCTATAATTCACCCCTCCACTTT
CDR3 protein: CSVASSYNSPLHF

CDR3 length: 14
V gene: TRBV28
D gene: TRBD1
clone size: NA
J gene: TRBJ1-2
CDR3 DNA: TGTGCCAGCAGTTCGTCCGGGACAGGCCTTGATCGCGGCTTC
CDR3 protein: CASSSSGTGLDRGF

CDR3 length: 14
V gene: TRBV28
D gene: NA
clone size: NA
J gene: TRBJ1-2
CDR3 DNA: TGTGCCAGCAGTACCGGAGCCCGAGGCTATGGCTACACCTTC
CDR3 protein: CASSTGARGYGYTF

CDR3 length: 14
V gene: TRBV10-1
D gene: TRBD1
clone size: NA
J gene: TRBJ2-1
CDR3 DNA: TGCGCCAGCAGACCGGGACAGATGTACAATGAGCAGTTCTTC
CDR3 protein: CASRPGQMYNEQFF

CDR3 length: 15
V gene: TRBV5-7
D gene: NA
clone size: NA
J gene: TRBJ1-6
CDR3 DNA: TGTGCCAGCAGCTCGGTGGGGGGGTGCAATTCACCCCTCCACTTT
CDR3 protein: CASSSVGGCNSPLHF

CDR3 length: 16
V gene: TRBV9
D gene: TRBD2
clone size: NA
J gene: TRBJ2-1
CDR3 DNA: TGTGCCAGCAGCGAAGGACTAGCGGGAGTTCTAGGTGAGCAGTTCTTC
CDR3 protein: CASSEGLAGVLGEQFF

CDR3 length: 15
V gene: TRBV27
D gene: NA
clone size: NA
J gene: TRBJ1-1
CDR3 DNA: TGTGCCAGCAGCCCCTGGGACAACATGAACACTGAAGCTTTCTTT
CDR3 protein: CASSPWDNMNTEAFF

CDR3 length: 15
V gene: TRBV5-8
D gene: TRBD2
clone size: NA
J gene: TRBJ2-1
CDR3 DNA: TGTGCCAGCAGCCTGGGCGGGGGCTCCTACAATGAGCAGTTCTTC
CDR3 protein: CASSLGGGSYNEQFF

CDR3 length: 17
V gene: TRBV30
D gene: NA
clone size: NA
J gene: TRBJ2-3
CDR3 DNA: TGTGCCTGGAGTAGTCTGAAGGCGGGACTCAGCACAGATACGCAGTATTTT
CDR3 protein: CAWSSLKAGLSTDTQYF

CDR3 length: 12
V gene: TRBV6-6
D gene: TRBD2
clone size: once
J gene: TRBJ2-1
CDR3 DNA: TGTGCCAGCAGTTCTAGCGGGAATGAGCAGTTCTTC
CDR3 protein: CASSSSGNEQFF

CDR3 length: 14
V gene: TRBV5-1
D gene: TRBD1
clone size: NA
J gene: TRBJ2-1
CDR3 DNA: TGCGCCAGCACACCGGGACAGAGCTACAATGAGCAGTTCTTC
CDR3 protein: CASTPGQSYNEQFF

CDR3 length: 18
V gene: TRBV28
D gene: TRBD2
clone size: few
J gene: TRBJ2-7
CDR3 DNA: TGTGCCACCATGGGACATCCTACTAGCGGGAGGATCGCCTACGAGCAGTACTTC
CDR3 protein: CATMGHPTSGRIAYEQYF

CDR3 length: 15
V gene: TRBV11-3
D gene: NA
clone size: once
J gene: TRBJ1-4
CDR3 DNA: TGTGCCAGCAGCTTAGTCTTCGAGGAAAATGAAAAACTGTTTTTT
CDR3 protein: CASSLVFEENEKLFF

CDR3 length: 15
V gene: TRBV11-2
D gene: NA
clone size: NA
J gene: TRBJ2-2
CDR3 DNA: TGTGCCAGCAGCTTAGAAGGAGCGAACACCGGGGAGCTGTTTTTT
CDR3 protein: CASSLEGANTGELFF

CDR3 length: 14
V gene: TRBV9
D gene: NA
clone size: NA
J gene: TRBJ2-7
CDR3 DNA: TGTGCCAGCAGCGTCATGACAGGTCCCTACGAGCAGTACTTC
CDR3 protein: CASSVMTGPYEQYF

CDR3 length: 15
V gene: TRBV5-1
D gene: TRBD2
clone size: NA
J gene: TRBJ2-1
CDR3 DNA: TGCGCCAGCAGCTTGGTGGGGAGGGGTTGGGATGAGCAGTTCTTC
CDR3 protein: CASSLVGRGWDEQFF

CDR3 length: 13
V gene: TRBV29-1
D gene: NA
clone size: NA
J gene: TRBJ1-1
CDR3 DNA: TGCAGCGTTGATCTAGATATGAACACTGAAGCTTTCTTT
CDR3 protein: CSVDLDMNTEAFF

CDR3 length: 13
V gene: TRBV27
D gene: NA
clone size: NA
J gene: TRBJ2-7
CDR3 DNA: TGTGCCAGCAGTGTCCGACAGAACTACGAGCAGTACTTC
CDR3 protein: CASSVRQNYEQYF